These 9 T cell receptor beta chains were sequenced from one sample in a study of blood T cell repertoires in COVID-19. Clones were read by immunoSEQ multiplex PCR, and TCRdb kept only the in-frame ones, dropping some. Among more than 300,000 clones listed, over 90% were seen once. Sequencing was carried out using PBMCs or T cells enriched from blood (not recorded which). These receptors came from a woman aged 30 to 39 who had been exposed to COVID-19.

The rearrangement links TRBV6-7 to TRBJ2-1; D gene ambiguous. TRBV6-7 counts as an open reading frame of uncertain function. The ends were cut back, 7 bases at V and 9 bases at J, with 10 bases in the middle. The CDR3 is 11 amino acids. The CDR3 reads CASTLGCEQFF. DNA of the CDR3: TGTGCCAGCACCCTCGGGTGTGAGCAGTTCTTC.

The table lists this clone with a count of one. V is TRBV4-2 and J is TRBJ1-4; perhaps TRBD1 as D (5 bases). This CDR3 contains 15 residues. Germline V lookup: CDR1 LGHNA, CDR2 YNFKEQ. Trimming removed 1 base at V and 7 bases at J, with 13 bases between. The DNA for the CDR3 is TGTGCCAGCAGCCAAGTGATGGGGCGCGGTGAAAAACTGTTTTTT. Amino acids: CASSQVMGRGEKLFF.

The chain has TRBV27 and TRBJ2-1; 10 nucleotides agree with TRBD1. Germline V gives CDR1 MNHEY, CDR2 SMNVEV (reference sequence). V was pared by 7 bases and J by 10 bases, with 16 bases of the junction left unmatched. This CDR3 comprises 16 residues. CDR3 nucleotides: TGTGCCAGCATCCCGGTTCGGGACAGGGGTTTAGACGAGCAGTTCTTC. This sequence encodes CASIPVRDRGLDEQFF.

This clone has only one observation. The chain combines TRBV7-9 with TRBJ2-3; 13 nucleotides agree with TRBD2. This CDR3 has 19 residues. Germline V gene sequence: CDR1 SEHNR, CDR2 FQNEAQ (reference sequence). With V trimmed by 4 bases and J by 7 bases, 17 bases remained unmatched. The DNA of the CDR3 is TGTGCCAGCAGCTCTGGACTAGCGGGAGAAGAATGGTCGCGGCATACGCAGTATTTT. Encoded protein: CASSSGLAGEEWSRHTQYF.

This clone has just one count. This chain links TRBV3-1 (or the pseudogene TRBV3-2) with TRBJ1-4; 7 nucleotides agree with TRBD1. Germline CDR1 is LGHDT and CDR2 is YNNKEL (reference sequence). The CDR3 has 13 amino acids. Trimming at V came to 6 bases and at J to 11 bases, leaving 9 bases not matched to a gene. The CDR3 DNA reads as TGTGCCAGCAGGGAACAGGGGAGTGAGAAACTGTTTTTT. Translated: CASREQGSEKLFF.

The chain uses TRBV7-2 and TRBJ1-2; D gene unclear. Trimming took off 7 bases at V and 2 bases at J, with 14 bases between the two ends. The CDR3 extends over 14 amino acids. CDR1 is SGHTA, CDR2 FQGNSA, per germline. CDR3 sequence: CASTLGRGNYGYTF. The DNA of the CDR3 is TGTGCCAGCACCCTGGGGAGAGGGAACTATGGCTACACCTTC.

The chain uses TRBV10-3 and TRBJ1-6, with a tentative D call TRBD1 (6 bases). The length of the CDR3 is 14 residues. V was trimmed by 6 bases and J by 8 bases, leaving 14 bases between them. Germline-derived CDR1 and CDR2 are ENHRY and SYGVKD. CDR3 region: CAISVQGPYSPLHF. CDR3 DNA sequence: TGTGCCATCAGCGTACAGGGTCCGTATTCACCCCTCCACTTT.

The V gene is TRBV5-3, the J gene TRBJ2-5; 12 positions match TRBD1. TRBV5-3 is noted as an ORF with a role that remains uncertain. V lost 4 bases and J lost 2; bases outside the gene matches: 12. The CDR3 runs 18 residues. The CDR3 DNA follows: TGTGCCAGAAGCAAAACCTACCGGGACAGGGGGCTTCAAGAGACCCAGTACTTC. This gives the protein CARSKTYRDRGLQETQYF.

The chain recombines TRBV4-3 with TRBJ1-3, with D unclear. The CDR3 runs 14 residues. Germline CDR1 is LGHNA and CDR2 is YSLEER. Trimming took off 1 base at V and 3 bases at J, with 7 bases between the two ends. The CDR3 coding sequence is TGCGCCAGCAGCCAAGCCCTAGGTGGAAACACCATATATTTT. Protein sequence: CASSQALGGNTIYF.